One and the same sample provided the 4 T cell receptor beta chains below, sequenced in a study of Graves' ophthalmopathy and Graves' hyperthyroidism. CDR3 regions of TCR beta were amplified from RNA transcripts. Second-round multiplex PCR came after a first-round RT-PCR that employed HTBI primers. TCRdb re-called the multiplex PCR reads through MiXCR, storing one row per CDR3 protein. The sample lists 650,000 to 800,000 distinct CDR3 sequences, more than 40% occurring once. Sequenced: peripheral blood. The receptors were sampled from an adult man with Graves' ophthalmopathy.

This clonotype was seen many times. The chain uses TRBV2 and TRBJ1-2, with D unresolved. The CDR3 extends over 10 amino acids. V dropped 6 bases and J dropped 5 bases, with 4 bases sitting between them. Germline V CDR1 and CDR2: SNHLY, FYNNEI. The CDR3 loop is CASSDYGYTF. For the CDR3, the DNA is TGTGCCAGCAGCGATTATGGCTACACCTTC.

There are many counts of this clonotype. This sequence joins TRBV20-1 and TRBJ1-2; 8 positions match TRBD1. Germline assignment: CDR1 DFQATT and CDR2 SNEGSKA (reference sequence). The length of the CDR3 is 14 residues. After removal of 4 bases from V and 3 bases from J, the junction contained 7 bases not matched to a gene. The CDR3 bases are TGCAGTGCTACCCCAGGGGGCTGGGACTATGGCTACACCTTC. Protein sequence: CSATPGGWDYGYTF.

A note on this clonotype: The junction and the germline gene differ at one end; a read error may be behind it. The gene calls are TRBV7-9 and TRBJ1-2; no definite D call. Germline V lookup: CDR1 SEHNR, CDR2 FQNEAQ (reference sequence). The CDR3 is 12 amino acids. Here the CDR3 reads CAGSSQNYGYTF. Written as DNA, the CDR3 is TGTGCCGGCAGCTCCCAAAACTATGGCTACACCTTC.

This clonotype has at least ten counts. This chain joins TRBV5-1 and TRBJ1-4; 7 bases align to TRBD1. Germline lookup yields CDR1 SGHRS and CDR2 YFSETQ. This CDR3 region has 13 residues. V gave up 5 bases and J gave up 8 bases; unmatched junction bases: 6. Here the CDR3 DNA reads TGCGCCAGCAGGAGGACAGGTGAAGAAAAACTGTTTTTT. Encoded protein: CASRRTGEEKLFF.